This T cell receptor (beta chain) was identified during a study of blood T cell repertoires in COVID-19. Across the study: The samples span acute and convalescent COVID-19 from the United States, Italy and Spain. PBMCs, B-cell-depleted T cells, or T cells were the source of the cDNA or gDNA that made up the material.

Study processing details: Amplification from reference gene primers served as the basis for estimated nucleated cell counts. Assay: immunoSEQ multiplex PCR; the TCRdb copy retains only in-frame clones and omits some. That table gives V, J and clone size, and the DNA gave D and trimming. The table records nearly 300,000 clones, around 88% of them present only once. Trimming removed 0 bases from V and 1 base from J, with 7 bases in between. The CDR3 contains 14 residues. CDR1 MNHEY and CDR2 SVGAGI come from the germline V gene. The sequence was collected from a woman aged 25 to 39 who had recovered from COVID-19. Sequenced input: peripheral blood. The chain recombines TRBV6-5 with TRBJ2-7; D not certain. The CDR3 sequence is CASSYSADSYEQYF. CDR3 nucleotides: TGTGCCAGCAGTTACTCTGCAGATTCCTACGAGCAGTACTTC.